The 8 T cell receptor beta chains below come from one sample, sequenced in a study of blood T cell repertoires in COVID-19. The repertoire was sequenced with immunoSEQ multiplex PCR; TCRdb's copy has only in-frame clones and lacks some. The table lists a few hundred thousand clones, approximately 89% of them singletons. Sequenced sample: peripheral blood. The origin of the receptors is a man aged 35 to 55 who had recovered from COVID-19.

The CDR3 DNA is TGTGCCAGCAGCTCAACAGGGTGGGGCACAGATACGCAGTATTTT. As protein: CASSSTGWGTDTQYF. V usage is TRBV5-5 and J usage is TRBJ2-3; possible D gene TRBD1, 6 bases. Germline V gene data show CDR1 as SGHKS and CDR2 as YYEKEE (reference sequence). Trimming removed 3 bases from V and 1 base from J, with 12 bases in between. The CDR3 extends over 15 amino acids.

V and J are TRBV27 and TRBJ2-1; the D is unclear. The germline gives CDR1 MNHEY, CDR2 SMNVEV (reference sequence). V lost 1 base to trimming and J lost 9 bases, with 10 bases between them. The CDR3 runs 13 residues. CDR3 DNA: TGTGCCAGCAGTTTATTGCGGCGGCCTGAGCAGTTCTTC. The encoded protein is CASSLLRRPEQFF.

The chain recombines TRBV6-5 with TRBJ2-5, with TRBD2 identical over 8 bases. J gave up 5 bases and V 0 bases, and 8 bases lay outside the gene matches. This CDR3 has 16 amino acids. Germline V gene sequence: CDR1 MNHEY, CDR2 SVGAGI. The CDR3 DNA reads TGTGCCAGCAGTTACTCGGGAGCGGGGGCCCGGGAGACCCAGTACTTC. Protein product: CASSYSGAGARETQYF.

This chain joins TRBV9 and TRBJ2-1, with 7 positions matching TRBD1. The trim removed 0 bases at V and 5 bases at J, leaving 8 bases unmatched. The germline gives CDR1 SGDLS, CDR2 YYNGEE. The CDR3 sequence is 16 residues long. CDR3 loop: CASSVVDRALDNEQFF. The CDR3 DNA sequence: TGTGCCAGCAGCGTAGTTGACAGGGCTCTCGACAATGAGCAGTTCTTC.

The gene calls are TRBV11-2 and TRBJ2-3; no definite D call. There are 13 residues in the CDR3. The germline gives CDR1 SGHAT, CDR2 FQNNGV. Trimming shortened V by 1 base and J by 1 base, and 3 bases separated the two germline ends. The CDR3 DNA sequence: TGTGCCAGCAGCTTAGGCGGCACAGATACGCAGTATTTT. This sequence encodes CASSLGGTDTQYF.

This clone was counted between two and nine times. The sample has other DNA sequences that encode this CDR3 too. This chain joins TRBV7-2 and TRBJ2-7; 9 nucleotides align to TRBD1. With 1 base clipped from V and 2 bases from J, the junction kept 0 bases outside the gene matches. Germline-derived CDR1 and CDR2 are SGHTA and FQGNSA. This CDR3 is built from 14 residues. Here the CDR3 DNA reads TGTGCCAGCAGCTTAGGGACAGGGGCCTACGAGCAGTACTTC. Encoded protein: CASSLGTGAYEQYF. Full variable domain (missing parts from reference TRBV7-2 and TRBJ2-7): GAGVSQSPSNKVTEKGKDVELRCDPISGHTALYWYRQSLGQGLEFLIYFQGNSAPDKSGLPSDRFSAERTGGSVSTLTIQRTQQEDSAVYLCASSLGTGAYEQYFGPGTRLTVT.

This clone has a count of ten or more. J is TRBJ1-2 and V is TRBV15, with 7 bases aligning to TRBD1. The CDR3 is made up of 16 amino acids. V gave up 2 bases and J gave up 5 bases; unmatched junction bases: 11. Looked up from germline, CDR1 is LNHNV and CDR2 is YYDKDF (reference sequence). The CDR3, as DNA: TGTGCCACCAGCAGACGCCTGGAGGGACAGAAGTATGGCTACACCTTC. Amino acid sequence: CATSRRLEGQKYGYTF.

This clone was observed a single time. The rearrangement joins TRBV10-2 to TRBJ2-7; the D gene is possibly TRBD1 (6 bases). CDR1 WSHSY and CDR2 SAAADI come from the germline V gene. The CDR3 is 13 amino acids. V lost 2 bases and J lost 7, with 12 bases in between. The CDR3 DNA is TGCGCCAGCAGTGAGAACAGGGTTGGGGAGCAGTACTTC. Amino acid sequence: CASSENRVGEQYF.